Included here is one TCR beta chain sequence, with context. The germline V gene encodes CDR1 SGHVS and CDR2 FNYEAQ. The junction had 5 bases not matched to a gene; V was cut back by 1 base and J by 0 bases. CDR3 size: 16 residues. The data originate from a study of blood T cell repertoires in COVID-19. Study as a whole: Specimens from acute and convalescent COVID-19 originated in the United States, Italy and Spain.

Seattle patients were enrolled while actively infected and followed longitudinally. As handled by the study authors: For nucleated cells, counts were estimated from reference gene primer amplification. Method: immunoSEQ multiplex PCR; TCRdb's copy keeps in-frame clones and lacks some. The D gene and trimming were derived from the DNA, and the V and J assignments and clone size from that table. The repertoire holds 100,000 to 150,000 clones, with around 89% as singletons. The source of this sequence is a man in his sixties with COVID-19, enrolled during active disease. Sample: peripheral blood. V usage is TRBV7-6 and J usage is TRBJ2-7, with 8 bases identical to TRBD1. The CDR3 region is CASSLELGQASYEQYF. DNA for the CDR3: TGTGCCAGCAGCTTAGAGTTGGGACAGGCCTCCTACGAGCAGTACTTC. The whole variable domain, remainder taken from reference TRBV7-6 and TRBJ2-7, is GAGVSQSPRYKVTKRGQDVALRCDPISGHVSLYWYRQALGQGPEFLTYFNYEAQQDKSGLPNDRFSAERPEGSISTLTIQRTEQRDSAMYRCASSLELGQASYEQYFGPGTRLTVT.